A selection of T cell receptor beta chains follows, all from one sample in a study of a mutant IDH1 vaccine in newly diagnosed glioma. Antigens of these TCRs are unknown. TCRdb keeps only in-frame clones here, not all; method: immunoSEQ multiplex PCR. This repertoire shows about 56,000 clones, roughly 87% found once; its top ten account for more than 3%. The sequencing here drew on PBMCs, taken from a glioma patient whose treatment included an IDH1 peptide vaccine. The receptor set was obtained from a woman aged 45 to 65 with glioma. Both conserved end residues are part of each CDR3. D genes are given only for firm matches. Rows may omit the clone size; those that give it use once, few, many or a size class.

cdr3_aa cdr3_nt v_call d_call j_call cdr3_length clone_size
CASSSGIYRGNSPLHF TGTGCCAGCAGTTCGGGGATTTACAGGGGGAATTCACCCCTCCACTTT TRBV6-5 TRBD1 TRBJ1-6 16 -
CASSLGGTENYGYTF TGTGCCAGCAGCTTGGGGGGGACAGAGAACTATGGCTACACCTTC TRBV5-6 TRBD1 TRBJ1-2 15 -
CASAGREINSPLHF TGTGCCAGCGCTGGCAGGGAGATTAATTCACCCCTCCACTTT TRBV6-1 - TRBJ1-6 14 -
CASRFRTDVSTDTQYF TGTGCCAGTAGATTTAGGACGGACGTTAGCACAGATACGCAGTATTTT TRBV19 - TRBJ2-3 16 -
CASSPQVIAKNIQYF TGTGCCAGCAGTCCTCAGGTGATAGCCAAAAACATTCAGTACTTC TRBV28 - TRBJ2-4 15 -
CASSTLRAGVTGEQFF TGTGCCAGCAGCACCCTGCGGGCGGGGGTAACGGGTGAGCAGTTCTTC TRBV11-2 TRBD2 TRBJ2-1 16 once
CASSGGWRGRYEQYF TGTGCCAGCAGCGGAGGATGGAGGGGGCGGTACGAGCAGTACTTC TRBV5-6 - TRBJ2-7 15 -
CASSTGVGDQPQHF TGTGCCAGCAGCACGGGAGTAGGGGATCAGCCCCAGCATTTT TRBV5-4 - TRBJ1-5 14 once
CARSLADRAITEAFF TGTGCCAGAAGCTTGGCGGACAGGGCTATCACTGAAGCTTTCTTT TRBV5-3 TRBD1 TRBJ1-1 15 -
CASSVEPQQRNYGYTF TGTGCCAGCAGCGTAGAACCGCAGCAACGCAACTATGGCTACACCTTC TRBV9 - TRBJ1-2 16 -
CSVDESRETQYF TGCAGCGTTGATGAGTCGCGGGAGACCCAGTACTTC TRBV29-1 - TRBJ2-5 12 -
CASRSATGGVEKLFF TGTGCCAGCAGAAGTGCGACAGGGGGCGTTGAAAAACTGTTTTTT TRBV25-1 TRBD1 TRBJ1-4 15 -
CASSQDTGATYNSPLHF TGTGCCAGCAGCCAAGATACGGGAGCCACCTATAATTCACCCCTCCACTTT TRBV4-2 - TRBJ1-6 17 few
CSVNQGITEAFF TGCAGCGTTAATCAGGGAATAACTGAAGCTTTCTTT TRBV29-1 - TRBJ1-1 12 -
CAISKGQAEKLFF TGTGCCATCAGTAAGGGACAGGCCGAAAAACTGTTTTTT TRBV10-3 TRBD1 TRBJ1-4 13 -
CASSLQTSSTDTQYF TGCGCCAGCAGCCTACAGACTTCTAGCACAGATACGCAGTATTTT TRBV4-1 - TRBJ2-3 15 once
CASRRSWGATAEQYF TGCGCCAGCAGACGTAGCTGGGGGGCGACCGCGGAGCAGTACTTC TRBV5-1 - TRBJ2-7 15 -
CASQAGGSRANVLTF TGTGCCAGTCAGGCCGGGGGCAGCCGGGCCAACGTCCTGACTTTC TRBV19 - TRBJ2-6 15 -
CASTPPRDTGELFF TGTGCCAGTACCCCCCCCAGGGACACCGGGGAGCTGTTTTTT TRBV19 - TRBJ2-2 14 -
CASSQNVLAGDLYEQYF TGCGCCAGCAGCCAAAACGTTCTAGCGGGAGACCTCTACGAGCAGTACTTC TRBV4-3 TRBD2 TRBJ2-7 17 once
CASSFRQVAQNIQYF TGTGCCAGCAGCTTCAGACAGGTAGCCCAAAACATTCAGTACTTC TRBV7-3 - TRBJ2-4 15 -
CASSFPGRNYEQYF TGTGCCAGCAGCTTCCCGGGACGGAACTACGAGCAGTACTTC TRBV5-8 - TRBJ2-7 14 -
CASQYFAGEAGELFF TGTGCCAGCCAGTATTTCGCAGGGGAGGCCGGGGAGCTGTTTTTT TRBV6-1 - TRBJ2-2 15 -
CASSYSPANYGYTF TGTGCCAGCAGTTACTCCCCGGCCAACTATGGCTACACCTTC TRBV6-6 - TRBJ1-2 14 -